This T cell receptor beta chain stems from a study of glioma-infiltrating T cells. Study results and limitations: Above-expected tissue-blood divergence occurred in all gliomas, most in low-grade ones. Only very few CDR3 sequences appeared in both tissue and blood.

TCR alpha and beta CDR3 regions were amplified from RNA using iRepertoire nested multiplex PCR. One-step reverse transcription and amplification started from around 100-400 ng of tissue mRNA or PBMC total RNA. Each CDR3 protein is one row after TCRdb ran MiXCR on the multiplex PCR reads. The sample contains under 200,000 distinct CDR3 sequences, around 40% of which appear only once. Germline V gene lookup returns CDR1 KGHDR and CDR2 SFDVKD. The CDR3 is 12 residues long. Turning to this clonotype: The antigen is not known. The CDR3 does not close with the conserved phenylalanine or tryptophan, likely indicating a read error.

This clonotype was sampled from a human donor with low-grade glioma or glioblastoma, undergoing nonglioma brain surgery, or in good health (not recorded which). The genes are TRBV24-1 and TRBJ2-1; D call uncertain. Sequencing used glioma tissue, nonneoplastic brain tissue, or PBMCs (not recorded which). The DNA for the CDR3 is TGTGTCACCAGTGATTTCCACAATGAGCAGTTCCTC. Amino acids: CVTSDFHNEQFL.